Listed here are 20 T cell receptor beta chains from one sample, sequenced in a study of regulatory T cells in long-lasting Graves disease. Building of the TCR beta libraries involved iRepertoire HTBI primers and Arm-PCR of CDR3 regions. TCRdb reprocessed the multiplex PCR reads with MiXCR, giving one entry per CDR3 protein. The sample lists roughly 450,000 distinct CDR3 sequences, around a fifth occurring once. Indicated time point: persistent/refractory GD, antithyroid drugs over 5 years with positive TRAb. PBMC RNA was the source of the TCR library. Sequencing used peripheral blood mononuclear cells (PBMCs), obtained when the disease was refractory, from a patient treated with antithyroid drugs. These receptors were obtained from a female donor with Graves disease.

The chain couples TRBV20-1 to TRBJ1-5; no firm D call. The CDR3 length is 12 residues. Looked up from germline, CDR1 is DFQATT and CDR2 is SNEGSKA (reference sequence). Deletions cut 6 bases from V and 2 bases from J, with 8 bases between. For the CDR3, the DNA is TGCAGTGCCCCCCTGGGCAATCAGCCCCAGCATTTT. The encoded protein is CSAPLGNQPQHF.

This clonotype was observed at least ten times. V gene TRBV27 combines with J gene TRBJ2-7, with TRBD1 matching over 12 bases. This CDR3 has 13 residues. The ends lost 4 bases at V and 5 bases at J; junction bases unmatched: 0. CDR1 and CDR2 from the germline V gene are MNHEY and SMNVEV (reference sequence). The CDR3 here is CASSWDRGHEQYF. As DNA, the CDR3 is TGTGCCAGCAGTTGGGACAGGGGGCACGAGCAGTACTTC.

This clonotype was seen repeatedly, ten times or more. This chain joins TRBV28 and TRBJ1-6; no clear D gene. Germline V gives CDR1 MDHEN, CDR2 SYDVKM. The V end lost 6 bases, the J end lost 8 bases, and 20 bases lay between the germline ends. CDR3 length: 16 amino acids. The CDR3 region is CASSRPLVSQDSPLHF. The CDR3 DNA reads TGTGCCAGCAGCCGCCCCCTGGTATCTCAGGATTCACCCCTCCACTTT.

The chain is built from TRBV7-2 and TRBJ1-1, with TRBD1 matching over 8 bases. The V segment lost 5 bases and the J segment 4 bases; nucleotides outside the gene matches: 12. The CDR3 length is 16 residues. Per the germline V gene, CDR1 is SGHTA and CDR2 is FQGNSA. In DNA, the CDR3 is TGTGCCAGCAGCCCCGATAGAGCAGGGGGCGGCACTGAAGCTTTCTTT. Translation: CASSPDRAGGGTEAFF.

About this clonotype itself: This may come from a read error, since a much larger clone is one base off. The CDR3 bases are TGTGCCGGCAGTTTACCACTAGCGGGGGTTTACGAGCAGTACTTC. Translation gives CAGSLPLAGVYEQYF. J is TRBJ2-7 and V is TRBV28; TRBD2 aligns across 11 bases. Germline CDR1 is MDHEN and CDR2 is SYDVKM. The CDR3 is made up of 15 amino acids.

This clonotype was picked up one time. Here the CDR3 reads CAWRAQGTAEAFF. The CDR3, as DNA: TGTGCCTGGAGAGCCCAGGGCACGGCTGAAGCTTTCTTT. The gene calls are TRBV30 and TRBJ1-1; D possibly corresponds to TRBD1 (5 bases). Trimming removed 3 bases at V and 6 bases at J, with 14 bases between. CDR1 is GTSNPN and CDR2 is SVGIG in the germline V gene (reference sequence). There are 13 residues in the CDR3.

This clonotype has at least ten counts. The rearrangement uses TRBV7-9 and TRBJ2-5; D is ambiguous. V was trimmed by 2 bases and J by 3 bases, leaving 4 bases between them. CDR3 length equals 12 residues. Germline V CDR1 and CDR2: SEHNR, FQNEAQ (reference sequence). The chain's CDR3 is CASSLLKETQYF. Written as DNA, the CDR3 is TGTGCCAGCAGCTTACTTAAAGAGACCCAGTACTTC.

About this clonotype: A clone one base away is much larger, so this may be a read error. The rearrangement joins TRBV11-3 to TRBJ2-2, with TRBD2 matching 8 bases. Germline V CDR1 and CDR2: SGHNT, YENEEA. V gave up 5 bases and J gave up 6 bases; unmatched junction bases: 5. This CDR3 comprises 14 residues. CDR3 sequence (DNA): TGTGCCAGCAGCATGCTAGCGGGTGCCGGGGAGCTGTTTTTT. Translation gives CASSMLAGAGELFF.

The genes are TRBV4-1 and TRBJ1-5; D gene uncertain. The CDR3 contains 14 residues. Looked up from germline, CDR1 is MGHRA and CDR2 is YSYEKL. Between the trimmed V and J ends, which lost 2 bases and 6 bases, there was a span of 11 bases. CDR3 sequence: CASSQISPIQPQHF. The CDR3, as DNA: TGCGCCAGCAGCCAAATTTCCCCAATTCAGCCCCAGCATTTT.

In its sample, this clonotype was seen many times. The chain joins TRBV5-1 to TRBJ2-1; 11 bases line up with TRBD2. Germline CDR1 reads SGHRS; CDR2 reads YFSETQ. This CDR3 is built from 16 residues. Trimming removed 0 bases from V and 4 bases from J; junction bases left unmatched: 3. DNA for the CDR3: TGCGCCAGCAGCTTGGAGGGGACTAGCGGTTACAATGAGCAGTTCTTC. It codes for CASSLEGTSGYNEQFF.

This clonotype has a single count. This may arise from a read error, as a much more abundant clone is one base away. The chain has TRBV20-1 and TRBJ2-7; D tentatively fits TRBD1 or TRBD2 (5 bases each). The CDR3 loop spans 14 amino acids. CDR1 and CDR2 (germline): DFQATT, SNEGSKA (reference sequence). Trimming left V 3 bases short and J 2 bases short, with 14 bases between. The CDR3 loop reads CSARPVGVPYEQYF. The DNA of the CDR3 is TGCAGTGCTAGGCCAGTGGGGGTCCCCTACGAGCAGTACTTC.

Many counts were recorded for this clonotype. Here the CDR3 DNA reads TGTGCCAGCAGTTTCCCGCTACAGGGGAGCACTGAAGCTTTCTTT. Amino acids: CASSFPLQGSTEAFF. The rearrangement links TRBV12-3 or TRBV12-4 to TRBJ1-1; 7 nucleotides agree with TRBD1. After removal of 3 bases from V and 4 bases from J, the junction contained 8 bases not matched to a gene. The CDR3 consists of 15 residues.

This clonotype was seen once. A junction boundary mismatches the germline segment, possibly from a read error. V and J are TRBV27 and TRBJ2-7; 7 bases match TRBD2. The germline CDR1 and CDR2 sequences are MNHEY and SMNVEV (reference sequence). This CDR3 has 14 residues. CDR3 DNA: TGTGTCAGCCGTGGGGAGGGAGGCTCCTACGAGCAGTACTTC. It codes for CVSRGEGGSYEQYF.

The chain has TRBV27 and TRBJ2-1; 7 bases align to TRBD1. The ends lost 4 bases at V and 0 bases at J; junction bases unmatched: 9. There are 17 residues in the CDR3. Germline loops: CDR1 MNHEY, CDR2 SMNVEV (reference sequence). In DNA, the CDR3 is TGTGCCAGCAGTTCCCCGCTACGGGACAGCTCCTACAATGAGCAGTTCTTC. This codes for CASSSPLRDSSYNEQFF.

The chain joins TRBV11-2 to TRBJ2-7, with 7 positions matching TRBD1. Germline CDR1 is SGHAT and CDR2 is FQNNGV. The V and J ends lost 4 bases and 0 bases, in that order; junction bases with no gene match: 6. This CDR3 region has 15 residues. CDR3 region: CASSSMTGTSYEQYF. The CDR3 DNA is TGTGCCAGCAGCTCAATGACAGGGACCTCCTACGAGCAGTACTTC.

This chain connects TRBV20-1 to TRBJ2-1; the match to TRBD2 covers 9 bases. Germline V gene data show CDR1 as DFQATT and CDR2 as SNEGSKA (reference sequence). The CDR3 contains 15 residues. Trimming at V came to 1 base and at J to 9 bases, leaving 10 bases not matched to a gene. The CDR3 coding sequence is TGCAGTGCTAGAGGTCAGCGGGAGGAGGGCGGTGAGCAGTTCTTC. It specifies CSARGQREEGGEQFF.

The table lists this clonotype with many counts. The chain has TRBV29-1 and TRBJ1-2; D gene uncertain. The germline CDR1 and CDR2 sequences are SQVTM and ANQGSEA. Trimming took off 5 bases at V and 1 base at J, with 8 bases between the two ends. The CDR3 spans 12 residues. The CDR3 spells CSVLSSNYGYTF. The CDR3 DNA is TGCAGCGTTCTCAGCAGTAACTATGGCTACACCTTC.

This clonotype was seen a few times. The chain employs TRBV18 and TRBJ2-5, with D possibly TRBD1 on 6 matching bases. Trimming cost V 3 bases and J 3 bases, with 8 bases left between them. The length of the CDR3 is 13 residues. Germline CDR1 is KGHSH and CDR2 is LQKENI. The CDR3 nucleotides are TGTGCCAGCTCACCCAGGGGAAAAGAGACCCAGTACTTC. Translating it yields CASSPRGKETQYF.

Concerning this clonotype itself: A read error may explain this, as a much larger clone is one base away. In this CDR3 the conserved last residue, phenylalanine or tryptophan, is missing, so a read error is likely. This sequence joins TRBV12-3 or TRBV12-4 and TRBJ1-2; tentatively, D is TRBD1 (5 bases). The CDR3 contains 14 residues. Trimming shortened V by 6 bases and J by 1 base, and 12 bases separated the two germline ends. CDR3 residues: CASRPGIINYGYTS. In DNA, the CDR3 is TGTGCCAGCAGACCAGGGATTATTAACTATGGCTACACCTCC.

This clonotype has more than one count but fewer than ten. The chain couples TRBV2 to TRBJ2-1; 11 bases fit TRBD1. Germline V gene lookup returns CDR1 SNHLY and CDR2 FYNNEI. This CDR3 has 15 amino acids. The V segment lost 7 bases and the J segment 2 bases; nucleotides outside the gene matches: 4. This chain's CDR3 is CASTGDRGAYNEQFF. In nucleotides, the CDR3 is TGTGCCAGCACCGGGGACAGGGGGGCCTACAATGAGCAGTTCTTC. Variable domain in full (rest from reference TRBV2 and TRBJ2-1): EPEVTQTPSHQVTQMGQEVILRCVPISNHLYFYWYRQILGQKVEFLVSFYNNEISEKSEIFDDQFSVERPDGSNFTLKIRSTKLEDSAMYFCASTGDRGAYNEQFFGPGTRLTVL.